This T cell receptor beta chain was profiled in a study of shared clonotypes between healthy human individuals. Looked up from germline, CDR1 is PRHDT and CDR2 is FYEKMQ (reference sequence). V shed 5 bases, J shed 6 bases, and the junction held 7 bases outside the gene matches. The CDR3 runs 16 residues. The repertoire was sequenced with immunoSEQ multiplex PCR; TCRdb's copy has only in-frame clones and lacks some. Among approximately 460,000 clones listed, around 77% were seen once. The sequence came from a middle-aged woman in good health. Some clones in this sample may be carry-over from other donors' samples. Input material: PBMCs. J is TRBJ2-1 and V is TRBV13, with 13 bases matching TRBD2. Here the CDR3 reads CASSLGLAGAGNEQFF. CDR3 sequence (DNA): TGTGCCAGCAGCCTCGGACTAGCGGGAGCTGGCAATGAGCAGTTCTTC.